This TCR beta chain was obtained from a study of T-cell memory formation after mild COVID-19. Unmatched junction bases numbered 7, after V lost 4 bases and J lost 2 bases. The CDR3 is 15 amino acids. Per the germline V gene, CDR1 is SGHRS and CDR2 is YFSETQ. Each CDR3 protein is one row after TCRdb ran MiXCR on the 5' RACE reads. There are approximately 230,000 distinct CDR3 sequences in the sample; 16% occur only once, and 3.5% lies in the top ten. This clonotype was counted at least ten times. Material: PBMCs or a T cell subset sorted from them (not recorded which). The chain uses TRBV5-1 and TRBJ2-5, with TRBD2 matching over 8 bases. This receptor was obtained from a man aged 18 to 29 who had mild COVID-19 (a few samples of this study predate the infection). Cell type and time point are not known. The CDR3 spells CASSMSGLEQETQYF. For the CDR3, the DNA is TGCGCCAGCAGCATGTCGGGACTAGAGCAAGAGACCCAGTACTTC.